A single sample gave rise to the 6 T cell receptor beta chains below, sequenced in a study of shared clonotypes between healthy human individuals. Some clones are missing from TCRdb's copy, which holds only in-frame ones; the method was immunoSEQ multiplex PCR. The sample shows over 2,000,000 clones, approximately 92% of them seen only once. As defined, naive CD8 cells were CD45RO-negative and positively selected for CCR7, with terminally differentiated effector memory CD45RA+ cells excluded. The sample comprised naive CD8+ T cells from PBMCs. These receptors were obtained from a man aged 18-30 years in good health. Some clones in this sample may be carry-over from other donors' samples.

V gene TRBV5-1 combines with J gene TRBJ2-1; TRBD2 matches at 9 bases. The ends lost 4 bases at V and 2 bases at J; junction bases unmatched: 7. Per germline, CDR1 SGHRS and CDR2 YFSETQ. The CDR3 covers 16 residues. The CDR3 spells CASSPPTSGPYNEQFF. CDR3 coding DNA: TGCGCCAGCAGCCCCCCGACTAGCGGACCCTACAATGAGCAGTTCTTC.

The chain links TRBV5-6 to TRBJ2-5, with D perhaps matching TRBD2 (6 bases). The CDR3 runs 14 residues. V was pared by 0 bases and J by 7 bases, with 13 bases between. CDR1 and CDR2 (germline): SGHDT, YYEEEE. The CDR3 protein is CASSLGGAGGTQYF. CDR3 in DNA: TGTGCCAGCAGCTTGGGAGGGGCCGGGGGGACCCAGTACTTC.

The V and J genes are TRBV27 and TRBJ2-7; 10 positions agree with TRBD1. Trimming at V came to 4 bases and at J to 4 bases, leaving 7 bases not matched to a gene. Germline V gene data show CDR1 as MNHEY and CDR2 as SMNVEV (reference sequence). This CDR3 spans 15 amino acids. The CDR3, as DNA: TGTGCCAGCAGTTGGTTGGGACAGGGGCTATACGAGCAGTACTTC. This codes for CASSWLGQGLYEQYF.

This rearrangement joins TRBV18 to TRBJ1-2; 7 positions agree with TRBD1. The germline V gene has CDR1 KGHSH and CDR2 LQKENI. This CDR3 has 14 residues. J lost 4 bases, V lost 3 bases, and 5 bases had no gene match. This chain's CDR3 is CASSPAGQTYGYTF. The CDR3 DNA is TGTGCCAGCTCACCGGCGGGACAGACCTATGGCTACACCTTC.

This chain connects TRBV9 to TRBJ2-1; 8 nucleotides agree with TRBD2. V was clipped by 0 bases and J by 9 bases; unmatched bases: 8. CDR1 is SGDLS and CDR2 is YYNGEE in the germline V gene. The length of the CDR3 is 15 residues. This CDR3 reads CASSVGPAGVGEQFF. CDR3 DNA: TGTGCCAGCAGCGTAGGTCCAGCGGGAGTAGGTGAGCAGTTCTTC.

This chain uses TRBV5-4 with TRBJ2-7; 13 bases fit TRBD2. Germline lookup yields CDR1 SGHNT and CDR2 YYREEE (reference sequence). V shed 4 bases, J shed 0 bases, and the junction held 7 bases outside the gene matches. This CDR3 has 17 residues. The chain's CDR3 is CASSPGLAGQSSYEQYF. DNA for the CDR3: TGTGCCAGCAGCCCGGGACTAGCGGGGCAGAGCTCCTACGAGCAGTACTTC.